A selection of T cell receptor beta chains follows, all from one sample in a study of beta chain features in type 1 diabetes. Method: immunoSEQ multiplex PCR; TCRdb's copy keeps in-frame clones and lacks some. This sample carries about 300,000 clones, about 8.5% of them seen once, and the ten largest clones take over 0.8%. Sequencing used central memory CD4+ T cells from blood. All receptors come from a woman younger than 35 in good health. Each CDR3 is given with its conserved first and last residue. The order of the fields is D gene, J gene, clone size, V gene, CDR3 DNA, CDR3 protein. The D gene is left open where the match is weak. The listing skips clone size in some rows; elsewhere it reads once, few, many or a size class.

>-|TRBJ2-1|-|TRBV9
TGTGCCAGCAGCGTAGGCCCAGCGGGCTTTCTCAATGAGCAGTTCTTC
CASSVGPAGFLNEQFF
>TRBD1|TRBJ1-3|-|TRBV9
TGTGCCAGCAGCGGATACCGGGACAGCTCTGGAAACACCATATATTTT
CASSGYRDSSGNTIYF
>TRBD1|TRBJ1-5|-|TRBV4-2
TGTGCCAGCAGCCGAGGACAGGGGCAATATCAGCCCCAGCATTTT
CASSRGQGQYQPQHF
>-|TRBJ2-2|-|TRBV5-4
TGTGCCAGCAGCGCCGGGACAAGATCGAACACCGGGGAGCTGTTTTTT
CASSAGTRSNTGELFF
>TRBD1|TRBJ1-1|many|TRBV4-2
TGTGCCAGCAGCCAAGATCGCGGACAGGGGGTTGGTAACACTGAAGCTTTCTTT
CASSQDRGQGVGNTEAFF
>TRBD2|TRBJ2-1|-|TRBV7-2
TGTGCCAGCAGCCGTAGCGGGTGGGGTGAGCAGTTCTTC
CASSRSGWGEQFF
>-|TRBJ2-1|-|TRBV7-6
TGTGCCAGCAGCCCACCGAACAGGGATCAGTTCTTC
CASSPPNRDQFF
>-|TRBJ2-2|few|TRBV7-3
TGTGCCAGCAGCCCGCAGCCTGACTCCAACACCGGGGAGCTGTTTTTT
CASSPQPDSNTGELFF
>-|TRBJ1-6|-|TRBV2
TGTGCCAGCAGATTGTTCGGAGCCTCCTATAATTCACCCCTCCACTTT
CASRLFGASYNSPLHF
>TRBD1|TRBJ1-2|-|TRBV7-2
TGTGCCAGCAGCATCCGGGACAGGGACGGCTACACCTTC
CASSIRDRDGYTF
>-|TRBJ2-7|-|TRBV2
TGTGCCAGCAGTGCGCTGGGCTACGAGCAGTACTTC
CASSALGYEQYF
>TRBD2|TRBJ2-1|-|TRBV5-4
TGTGCCAGCGGACAATTTACTAGCGGGGGGGCAAGTGAGCAGTTCTTC
CASGQFTSGGASEQFF
>-|TRBJ2-1|few|TRBV10-3
TGTGCCAGCAGTTACAGAAGGGGGGAGCAGTTCTTC
CASSYRRGEQFF
>-|TRBJ2-7|-|TRBV7-8
TGTGCCAGCAGCTTAGGGACGGGATCCTACGAGCAGTACTTC
CASSLGTGSYEQYF
>-|TRBJ1-4|-|TRBV4-3
TGCGCCAGCAGCCAAGTAGTCCTAAATGAAAAACTGTTTTTT
CASSQVVLNEKLFF
>-|TRBJ2-3|-|TRBV9
TGTGCCAGCAGCCTAACGTCGGGTAGCACAGATACGCAGTATTTT
CASSLTSGSTDTQYF
>-|TRBJ1-1|few|TRBV5-4
TGTGCCAGCAGCTTGGTTCAAGAGAACACTGAAGCTTTCTTT
CASSLVQENTEAFF
>-|TRBJ2-3|once|TRBV6-5
TGTGCCAGCAGTTACTCTAGCACTGTCACAGATACGCAGTATTTT
CASSYSSTVTDTQYF
>TRBD2|TRBJ2-3|many|TRBV28
TGTGCCAGCAGACTAGCGGGGGGACTTGATACGCAGTATTTT
CASRLAGGLDTQYF
>-|TRBJ2-1|-|TRBV18
TGTGCCAGCTCACCACCCGCAGGCAGAGGGGGCAATGAGCAGTTCTTC
CASSPPAGRGGNEQFF
>-|TRBJ2-7|-|TRBV6-5
TGTGCCACCCAAAGGGAGGCGCGGGGATTCGAGCAGTACTTC
CATQREARGFEQYF
>-|TRBJ1-2|few|TRBV6-5
TGTGCCAGCAGTTACCGAGGAGGGGCGGGGAGTTATGGCTACACCTTC
CASSYRGGAGSYGYTF
>-|TRBJ2-6|many|TRBV14
TGTGCCAGCAGCCATCTACCTGGGGCCAACGTCCTGACTTTC
CASSHLPGANVLTF
>-|TRBJ1-1|-|TRBV2
TGTGCCAGCAGTGAGGACCATAACACTGAAGCTTTCTTT
CASSEDHNTEAFF
>-|TRBJ1-1|few|TRBV7-3
TGTGCCAGCAGCACCCGGACGACTGAAGCTTTCTTT
CASSTRTTEAFF
>-|TRBJ2-3|-|TRBV18
TGTGCCAGCTCCCCCACGGAAGGCACAGATACGCAGTATTTT
CASSPTEGTDTQYF
>-|TRBJ2-5|many|TRBV5-4
TGTGCCAGCAGCCACACCAAGGGAATCCAAGAGACCCAGTACTTC
CASSHTKGIQETQYF
>-|TRBJ2-6|few|TRBV7-3
TGTGCCAGCAGCTTATCTCGCGACTCTGGGGCCAACGTCCTGACTTTC
CASSLSRDSGANVLTF
>-|TRBJ1-4|-|TRBV5-6
TGTGCCAGCAGCTTGGAGGCCGGTGAAAAACTGTTTTTT
CASSLEAGEKLFF
>-|TRBJ2-3|-|TRBV5-4
TGTGCCAGCACAACGGGGGGGACAGGCTACTTAACGCAGTATTTT
CASTTGGTGYLTQYF
>-|TRBJ2-3|-|TRBV11-3
TGTGCCAGCAGCTTAGTGTTAGCTACGCAGTATTTT
CASSLVLATQYF
>-|TRBJ2-1|few|TRBV4-1
TGCGCCAGCAGCCATTACAATGAGCAGTTCTTC
CASSHYNEQFF
>-|TRBJ2-3|-|TRBV29-1
TGCAGCCTGACCTACAGCACAGATACGCAGTATTTT
CSLTYSTDTQYF
>-|TRBJ2-5|-|TRBV11-2
TGTGCCAGCAGCTTAATCGGCATGACGGAGACCCAGTACTTC
CASSLIGMTETQYF
>TRBD1|TRBJ2-5|few|TRBV7-9
TGTGCCAGCAGCCGGACGACAGGGTTCGGGCTCCAAGAGACCCAGTACTTC
CASSRTTGFGLQETQYF
>-|TRBJ1-2|few|TRBV6-5
TGTGCCAGCAGTTACTCGGGGGAGAGGAATGGCTACACCTTC
CASSYSGERNGYTF
>-|TRBJ2-1|few|TRBV7-2
TGTGCCAGCAGCTTAGCGAACAGGGTATTCGATGAGCAGTTCTTC
CASSLANRVFDEQFF
>TRBD2|TRBJ2-1|-|TRBV10-3
TGTGCCAGCAGTGAATTCGCGGGGGGCAGCTCCTACAATGAGCAGTTCTTC
CASSEFAGGSSYNEQFF
>-|TRBJ1-4|many|TRBV5-1
TGCGCCAGCAGCGGGATGTATGGGGAAAAACTGTTTTTT
CASSGMYGEKLFF
>TRBD2|TRBJ2-2|few|TRBV5-6
TGTGCCAGCAGTCAAATCGGCGGGAGGAACACCGGGGAGCTGTTTTTT
CASSQIGGRNTGELFF